Below, 10 T cell receptor beta chains from the same sample are listed, as sequenced in a study of cytomegalovirus exposure and HLA in healthy donors. With 60 Vbeta and 13 Jbeta primers, the PCR was carried out. The repertoire was sequenced with immunoSEQ multiplex PCR; TCRdb's copy has only in-frame clones and lacks some. The sample shows 150,000 to 200,000 clones, roughly 80% of them seen only once. The sample taken for sequencing was PBMCs. The receptors shown here come from a man aged 40-50 years in good health and CMV-seronegative.

This chain joins TRBV11-2 and TRBJ2-3; the match to TRBD2 covers 10 bases. J lost 0 bases, V lost 5 bases, and 11 bases had no gene match. The germline gives CDR1 SGHAT, CDR2 FQNNGV. There are 18 residues in the CDR3. DNA of the CDR3: TGTGCCAGCAGCACTACCCTAGGGACTAGCGCCAGCACAGATACGCAGTATTTT. Amino acids: CASSTTLGTSASTDTQYF.

The chain recombines TRBV9 with TRBJ1-6, with D hard to call. This CDR3 is 16 amino acids long. Trimming left V 0 bases short and J 7 bases short, with 14 bases between. Germline V gene data show CDR1 as SGDLS and CDR2 as YYNGEE. CDR3 in DNA: TGTGCCAGCAGCGTAGCTCTATTATCCGGGAATTCACCCCTCCACTTT. Translated, it gives CASSVALLSGNSPLHF.

This clone was recorded only once. This chain joins TRBV19 and TRBJ2-5, with 13 bases lining up with TRBD2. The germline CDR1 and CDR2 sequences are LNHDA and SQIVND (reference sequence). The CDR3 is 17 residues long. Trimming took 5 bases from V and 4 from J; bases not matched to a gene: 10. CDR3 sequence reads: CASSPRTSGSLGETQYF. For the CDR3, the DNA is TGTGCCAGTAGTCCCCGGACTAGCGGGAGTTTAGGAGAGACCCAGTACTTC.

The CDR3 region is CASSLELAATDTQYF. In nucleotides, the CDR3 is TGTGCCAGCAGCTTAGAGCTAGCGGCCACAGATACGCAGTATTTT. The chain combines TRBV7-3 with TRBJ2-3, with TRBD2 matching 7 bases. Per germline, CDR1 SGHTA and CDR2 FQGTGA. CDR3 length: 15 amino acids. The ends lost 2 bases at V and 2 bases at J; junction bases unmatched: 4.

The CDR3 protein is CASSYETGGGYTF. The CDR3 nucleotides are TGTGCCAGCAGTTACGAGACAGGAGGTGGCTACACCTTC. J is TRBJ1-2 and V is TRBV6-5; a weak D match, TRBD1 (6 bases). Trimming left V 2 bases short and J 7 bases short, with 11 bases between. CDR1 is MNHEY and CDR2 is SVGAGI in the germline V gene. This CDR3 contains 13 residues.

The chain combines TRBV11-2 with TRBJ1-2; D possibly corresponds to TRBD1 (6 bases). The CDR3 runs 18 residues. V lost 2 bases, J lost 4 bases, and 23 bases lay in between. Germline V lookup: CDR1 SGHAT, CDR2 FQNNGV. CDR3 protein: CASSLIFRTDEFGYGYTF. The CDR3 region has the DNA TGTGCCAGCAGCTTAATTTTTAGGACAGATGAGTTTGGCTATGGCTACACCTTC.

This chain links TRBV7-9 with TRBJ1-5; TRBD1 might be the D (5 bases). The CDR3 is made up of 13 amino acids. Germline V CDR1 and CDR2: SEHNR, FQNEAQ (reference sequence). Trimming left V 8 bases short and J 3 bases short, with 11 bases between. The DNA of the CDR3 is TGTGCCAGCGGGGGGTGGGACAATCAGCCCCAGCATTTT. Amino acids: CASGGWDNQPQHF.

Regarding this clone: The sample holds other DNA sequences that translate to the same CDR3. The chain couples TRBV7-2 to TRBJ2-5, with TRBD1 identical over 7 bases. Germline lookup yields CDR1 SGHTA and CDR2 FQGNSA. V lost 2 bases, J lost 2 bases, and 5 bases stayed unmatched. The length of the CDR3 is 15 residues. CDR3 sequence (DNA): TGTGCCAGCAGCTTAACTAGGGACAGACAAGAGACCCAGTACTTC. The encoded protein is CASSLTRDRQETQYF.

This clone was detected a few times. This chain links TRBV12-2 with TRBJ1-4; TRBD1 is the table's D call and was not checked against the DNA. TRBV12-2 is recorded as a pseudogene. CDR3 length: 17 residues. The CDR3 sequence is CASREDRGTTKDEKLFF. As DNA, the CDR3 is TGTGCAAGTCGCGAAGACAGGGGGACCACTAAAGATGAAAAACTGTTTTTT.

This clone was detected once. The chain combines TRBV2 with TRBJ2-5; 12 nucleotides agree with TRBD1. The CDR3 runs 17 residues. CDR1 and CDR2 (germline): SNHLY, FYNNEI. V lost 5 bases, J lost 5 bases, and 12 bases stayed unmatched. The CDR3 sequence: CASSQGGTGGAGETQYF. CDR3 coding DNA: TGTGCCAGCAGTCAGGGCGGGACAGGGGGCGCGGGGGAGACCCAGTACTTC.